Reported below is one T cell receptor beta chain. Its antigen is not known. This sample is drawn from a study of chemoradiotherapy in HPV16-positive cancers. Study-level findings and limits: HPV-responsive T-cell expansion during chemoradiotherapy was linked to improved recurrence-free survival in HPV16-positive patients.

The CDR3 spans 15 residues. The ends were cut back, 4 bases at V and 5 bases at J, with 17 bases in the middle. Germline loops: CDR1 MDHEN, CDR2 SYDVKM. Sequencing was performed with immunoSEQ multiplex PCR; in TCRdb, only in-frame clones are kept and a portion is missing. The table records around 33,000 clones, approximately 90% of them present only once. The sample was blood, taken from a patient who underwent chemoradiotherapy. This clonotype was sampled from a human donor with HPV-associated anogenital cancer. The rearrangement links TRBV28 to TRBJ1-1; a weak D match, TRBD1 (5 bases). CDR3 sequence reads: CASSSGLGGWTEAFF. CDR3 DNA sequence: TGTGCCAGCAGTTCAGGGCTCGGAGGGTGGACTGAAGCTTTCTTT.